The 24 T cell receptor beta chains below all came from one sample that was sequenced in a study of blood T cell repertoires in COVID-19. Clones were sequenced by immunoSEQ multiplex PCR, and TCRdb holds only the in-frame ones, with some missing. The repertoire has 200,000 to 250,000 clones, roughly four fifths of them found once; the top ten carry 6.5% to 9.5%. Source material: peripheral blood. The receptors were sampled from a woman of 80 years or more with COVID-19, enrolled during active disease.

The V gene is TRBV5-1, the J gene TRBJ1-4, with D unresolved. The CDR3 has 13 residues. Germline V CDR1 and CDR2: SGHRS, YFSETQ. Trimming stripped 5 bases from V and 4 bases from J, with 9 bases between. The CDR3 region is CASRGGDNEKLFF. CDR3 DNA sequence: TGCGCCAGCAGAGGTGGAGATAATGAAAAACTGTTTTTT.

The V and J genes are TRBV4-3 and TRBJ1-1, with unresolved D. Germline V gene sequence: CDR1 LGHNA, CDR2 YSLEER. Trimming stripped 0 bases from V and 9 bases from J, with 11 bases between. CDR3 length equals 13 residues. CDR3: CASSQDMGDQAFF. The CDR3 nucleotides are TGCGCCAGCAGCCAAGACATGGGCGATCAAGCTTTCTTT.

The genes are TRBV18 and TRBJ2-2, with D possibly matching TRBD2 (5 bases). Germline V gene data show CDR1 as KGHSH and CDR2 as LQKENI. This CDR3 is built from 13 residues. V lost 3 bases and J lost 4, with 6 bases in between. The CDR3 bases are TGTGCCAGCTCACCCGGGATCACCGGGGAGCTGTTTTTT. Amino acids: CASSPGITGELFF. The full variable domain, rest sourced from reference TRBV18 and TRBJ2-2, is NAGVMQNPRHLVRRRGQEARLRCSPMKGHSHVYWYRQLPEEGLKFMVYLQKENIIDESGMPKERFSAEFPKEGPSILRIQQVVRGDSAAYFCASSPGITGELFFGEGSRLTVL.

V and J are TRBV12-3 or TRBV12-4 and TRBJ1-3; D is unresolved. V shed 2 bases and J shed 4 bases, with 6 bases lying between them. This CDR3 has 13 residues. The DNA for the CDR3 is TGTGCCAGCAGTTTAAACAGCGGAAACACCATATATTTT. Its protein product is CASSLNSGNTIYF.

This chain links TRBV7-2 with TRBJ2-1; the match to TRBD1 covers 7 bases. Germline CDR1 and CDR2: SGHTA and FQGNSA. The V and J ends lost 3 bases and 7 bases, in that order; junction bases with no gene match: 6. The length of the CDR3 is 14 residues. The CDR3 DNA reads TGTGCCAGCAGCTTCACAGGGGTGGGAAATGAGCAGTTCTTC. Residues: CASSFTGVGNEQFF.

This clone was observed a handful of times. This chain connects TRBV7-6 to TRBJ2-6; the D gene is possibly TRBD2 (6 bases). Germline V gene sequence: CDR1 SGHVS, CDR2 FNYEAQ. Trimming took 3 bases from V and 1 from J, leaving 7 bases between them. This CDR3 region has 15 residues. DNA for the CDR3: TGTGCCAGCAGCTTGCGGGATTCTGGGGCCAACGTCCTGACTTTC. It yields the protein CASSLRDSGANVLTF.

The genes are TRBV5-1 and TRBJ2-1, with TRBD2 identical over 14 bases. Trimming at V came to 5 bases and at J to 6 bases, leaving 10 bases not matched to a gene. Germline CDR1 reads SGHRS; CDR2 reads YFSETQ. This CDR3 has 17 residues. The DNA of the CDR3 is TGCGCCAGCAGAAAAAGACTAGCGGGGGGGCCAATCAATGAGCAGTTCTTC. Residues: CASRKRLAGGPINEQFF. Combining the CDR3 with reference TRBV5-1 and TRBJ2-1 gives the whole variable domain KAGVTQTPRYLIKTRGQQVTLSCSPISGHRSVSWYQQTPGQGLQFLFEYFSETQRNKGNFPGRFSGRQFSNSRSEMNVSTLELGDSALYLCASRKRLAGGPINEQFFGPGTRLTVL.

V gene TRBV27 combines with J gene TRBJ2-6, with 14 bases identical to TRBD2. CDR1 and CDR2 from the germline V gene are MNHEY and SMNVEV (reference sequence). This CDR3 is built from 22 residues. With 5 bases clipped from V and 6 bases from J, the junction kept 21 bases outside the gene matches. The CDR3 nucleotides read TGTGCCAGCAGTCTTAAGGGACCCGGGACTAGCGGGAGACCCCAAGCGGCCAACGTCCTGACTTTC. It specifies CASSLKGPGTSGRPQAANVLTF.

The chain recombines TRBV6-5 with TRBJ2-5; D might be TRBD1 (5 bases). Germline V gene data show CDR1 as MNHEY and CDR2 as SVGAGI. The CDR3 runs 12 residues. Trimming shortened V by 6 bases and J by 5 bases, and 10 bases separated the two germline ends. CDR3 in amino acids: CASSVKGETQYF. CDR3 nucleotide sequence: TGTGCCAGCAGCGTCAAGGGGGAGACCCAGTACTTC.

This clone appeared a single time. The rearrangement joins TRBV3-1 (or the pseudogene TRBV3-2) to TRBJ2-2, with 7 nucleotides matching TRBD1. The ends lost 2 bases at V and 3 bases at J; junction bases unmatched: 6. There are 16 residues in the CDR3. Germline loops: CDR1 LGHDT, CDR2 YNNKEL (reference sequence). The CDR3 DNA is TGTGCCAGCAGCCAACAAGGGACAGCCTACACCGGGGAGCTGTTTTTT. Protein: CASSQQGTAYTGELFF.

The CDR3 protein is CASSDPGEGGYGYTF. The CDR3 coding sequence is TGTGCCAGCAGCGACCCGGGGGAAGGCGGTTATGGCTACACCTTC. This chain uses TRBV28 with TRBJ1-2, with D perhaps TRBD1 (5 bases). With 6 bases removed from V and 5 bases from J, the gap between germline ends came to 19 bases. The CDR3 covers 15 residues. Per germline, CDR1 MDHEN and CDR2 SYDVKM.

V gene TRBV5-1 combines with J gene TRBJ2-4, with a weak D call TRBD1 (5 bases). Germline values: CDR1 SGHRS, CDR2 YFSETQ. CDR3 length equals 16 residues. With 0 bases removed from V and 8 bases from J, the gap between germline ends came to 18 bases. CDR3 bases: TGCGCCAGCAGCTTGGGCTTAATGGGGCTTAATTACATTCAGTACTTC. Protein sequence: CASSLGLMGLNYIQYF.

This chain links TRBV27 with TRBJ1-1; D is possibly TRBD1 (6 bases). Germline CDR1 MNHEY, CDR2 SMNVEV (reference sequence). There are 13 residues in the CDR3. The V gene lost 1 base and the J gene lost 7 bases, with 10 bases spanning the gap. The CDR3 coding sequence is TGTGCCAGCAGTTTATTCAGGGGTCATGAAGCTTTCTTT. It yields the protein CASSLFRGHEAFF.

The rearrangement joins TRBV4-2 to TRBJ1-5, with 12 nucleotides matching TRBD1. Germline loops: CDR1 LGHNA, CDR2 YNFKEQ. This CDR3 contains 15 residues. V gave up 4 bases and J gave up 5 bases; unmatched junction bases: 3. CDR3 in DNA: TGTGCCAGCAGCCCGGGGACAGGGGGCGATCAGCCCCAGCATTTT. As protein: CASSPGTGGDQPQHF.

CDR3 sequence (DNA): TGTGCCAGCAGTTTATTCAGGAATTATGGCTACACCTTC. It translates to CASSLFRNYGYTF. The chain couples TRBV27 to TRBJ1-2; D gene ambiguous. Germline CDR1 is MNHEY and CDR2 is SMNVEV (reference sequence). The CDR3 runs 13 residues. V lost 1 base to trimming and J lost 5 bases, with 8 bases between them.

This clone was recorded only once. The CDR3 coding sequence is TGCGCCAGCAGCTCGCGGAACCCGGAGACTGAAGCTTTCTTT. Protein: CASSSRNPETEAFF. The V call is TRBV5-1, the J call TRBJ1-1; the D is unclear. CDR3 length: 14 amino acids. Germline V gene lookup returns CDR1 SGHRS and CDR2 YFSETQ. Trimming left V 3 bases short and J 5 bases short, with 14 bases between.

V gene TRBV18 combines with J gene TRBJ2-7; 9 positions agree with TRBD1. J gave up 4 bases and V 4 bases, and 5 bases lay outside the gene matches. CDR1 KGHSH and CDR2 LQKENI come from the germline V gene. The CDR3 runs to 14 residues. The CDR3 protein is CASSQTGGGYEQYF. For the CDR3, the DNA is TGTGCCAGCTCACAAACAGGGGGCGGGTACGAGCAGTACTTC. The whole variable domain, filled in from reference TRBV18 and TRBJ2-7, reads NAGVMQNPRHLVRRRGQEARLRCSPMKGHSHVYWYRQLPEEGLKFMVYLQKENIIDESGMPKERFSAEFPKEGPSILRIQQVVRGDSAAYFCASSQTGGGYEQYFGPGTRLTVT.

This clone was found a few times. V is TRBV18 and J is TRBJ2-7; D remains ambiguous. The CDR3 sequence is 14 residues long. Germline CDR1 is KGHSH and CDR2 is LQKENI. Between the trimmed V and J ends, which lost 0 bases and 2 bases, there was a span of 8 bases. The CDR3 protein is CASSPPETTYEQYF. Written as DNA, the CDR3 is TGTGCCAGCTCACCACCGGAGACCACCTACGAGCAGTACTTC.

In DNA, the CDR3 is TGTGCCAGCAGCCCCATGGACAGGGTTGACGCTGGCTACACCTTC. It specifies CASSPMDRVDAGYTF. This sequence joins TRBV5-6 and TRBJ1-2, with TRBD1 matching over 8 bases. The length of the CDR3 is 15 residues. Germline V gene lookup returns CDR1 SGHDT and CDR2 YYEEEE. V lost 4 bases, J lost 7 bases, and 12 bases stayed unmatched.

CDR3 bases: TGCAGCGTTGGAGGCAGCTACACAGATACGCAGTATTTT. It yields the protein CSVGGSYTDTQYF. The gene calls are TRBV29-1 and TRBJ2-3; D is unresolved. The CDR3 runs 13 residues. Germline V gene lookup returns CDR1 SQVTM and CDR2 ANQGSEA. Deletions cut 4 bases from V and 2 bases from J, with 10 bases between.

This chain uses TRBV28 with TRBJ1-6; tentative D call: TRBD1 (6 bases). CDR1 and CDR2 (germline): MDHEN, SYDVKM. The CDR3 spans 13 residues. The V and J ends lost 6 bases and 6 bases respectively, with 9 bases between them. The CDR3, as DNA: TGTGCCAGCAGAGTGGACAGTAATTCACCCCTCCACTTT. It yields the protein CASRVDSNSPLHF.

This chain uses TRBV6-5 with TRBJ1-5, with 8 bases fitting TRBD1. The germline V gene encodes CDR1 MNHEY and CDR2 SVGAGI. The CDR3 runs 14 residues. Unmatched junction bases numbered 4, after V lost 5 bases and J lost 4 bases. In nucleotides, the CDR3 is TGTGCCAGCAGTCTGACAGGGGCTAATCAGCCCCAGCATTTT. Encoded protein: CASSLTGANQPQHF.

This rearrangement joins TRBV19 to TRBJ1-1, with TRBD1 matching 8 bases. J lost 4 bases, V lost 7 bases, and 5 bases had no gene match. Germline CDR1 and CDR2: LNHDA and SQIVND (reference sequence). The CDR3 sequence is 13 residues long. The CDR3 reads CASKNRGSTEAFF. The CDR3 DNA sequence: TGTGCCAGTAAAAACAGGGGGAGCACTGAAGCTTTCTTT.

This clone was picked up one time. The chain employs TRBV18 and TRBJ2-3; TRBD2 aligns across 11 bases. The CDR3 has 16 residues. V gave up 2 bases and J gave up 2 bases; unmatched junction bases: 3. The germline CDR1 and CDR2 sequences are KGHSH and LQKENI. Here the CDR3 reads CASSPRTSGYTDTQYF. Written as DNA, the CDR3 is TGTGCCAGCTCACCAAGGACTAGCGGGTACACAGATACGCAGTATTTT.